These 16 T cell receptor beta chains came from one sample sequenced in a study of regulatory dendritic cells for organ transplantation. Sequenced by immunoSEQ multiplex PCR; TCRdb stores in-frame clones only, minus some. The data show 25,000 to 30,000 clones, about four fifths seen once. Sequenced material: naive CD4+ T cells from blood. Specified subset: CD45RA+ naive T cells. These receptors came from a human donor in good health.

This clone was counted between two and nine times. The chain has TRBV7-2 and TRBJ2-1; 11 positions match TRBD1. Trimming at V came to 0 bases and at J to 7 bases, leaving 5 bases not matched to a gene. The germline V gene encodes CDR1 SGHTA and CDR2 FQGNSA. The CDR3 runs 16 residues. CDR3 nucleotides: TGTGCCAGCAGCTTAGCGCCGGGACAGGGGGGAAATGAGCAGTTCTTC. As protein: CASSLAPGQGGNEQFF.

This CDR3 is CASRPDSTQETQYF. The CDR3 DNA is TGTGCCAGCAGGCCAGACAGCACCCAAGAGACCCAGTACTTC. The rearrangement uses TRBV5-4 and TRBJ2-5, with D perhaps TRBD1 (5 bases). Trimming shortened V by 5 bases and J by 1 base, and 12 bases separated the two germline ends. The CDR3 runs to 14 residues. Germline assignment: CDR1 SGHNT and CDR2 YYREEE (reference sequence).

The chain employs TRBV7-2 and TRBJ2-3; 10 nucleotides line up with TRBD2. The CDR3 has 14 amino acids. The germline gives CDR1 SGHTA, CDR2 FQGNSA. Germline trimming cut 2 bases from V and 4 bases from J; bases unmatched to any gene: 0. CDR3 in amino acids: CASSLTSGADTQYF. For the CDR3, the DNA is TGTGCCAGCAGCTTAACTAGCGGGGCAGATACGCAGTATTTT.

The sample holds a few counts of this clone. The rearrangement links TRBV7-9 to TRBJ1-1; D call uncertain. The V end was cut by 8 bases, the J end by 0 bases, with 10 bases between. In germline, CDR1 is SEHNR, CDR2 FQNEAQ (reference sequence). CDR3 size: 13 residues. The CDR3 DNA sequence: TGTGCCAGCTCTACTTCACTGAACACTGAAGCTTTCTTT. It codes for CASSTSLNTEAFF.

This chain uses TRBV19 with TRBJ1-2; 8 bases align to TRBD1. The CDR3 contains 14 residues. Losses at the gene ends were 5 bases for V and 4 bases for J; bases not matched to a gene: 6. Germline CDR1 and CDR2: LNHDA and SQIVND (reference sequence). The CDR3 bases are TGTGCCAGTAGTTCCCCCGGACAGGGCTATGGCTACACCTTC. As protein: CASSSPGQGYGYTF.

This chain connects TRBV6-5 to TRBJ2-7; D is possibly TRBD1 (5 bases). This CDR3 contains 14 residues. Germline assignment: CDR1 MNHEY and CDR2 SVGAGI. Deletions cut 2 bases from V and 1 base from J, with 9 bases between. CDR3 in amino acids: CASSYGPGSYEQYF. CDR3 DNA sequence: TGTGCCAGCAGTTACGGTCCAGGGTCCTACGAGCAGTACTTC.

The V call is TRBV27, the J call TRBJ1-4; maybe TRBD1 (5 bases). Germline V CDR1 and CDR2: MNHEY, SMNVEV (reference sequence). The CDR3 runs 14 residues. The V gene lost 3 bases and the J gene lost 8 bases, with 13 bases spanning the gap. This CDR3 is CASSFKGRGEKLFF. The CDR3 nucleotides read TGTGCCAGCAGTTTTAAGGGGCGTGGGGAAAAACTGTTTTTT.

The chain uses TRBV7-9 and TRBJ2-1; D is perhaps TRBD1 (6 bases). Looked up from germline, CDR1 is SEHNR and CDR2 is FQNEAQ (reference sequence). The CDR3 covers 15 residues. Trimming removed 5 bases from V and 4 bases from J, with 15 bases in between. The CDR3 sequence is CASSPQGLEYNEQFF. The CDR3 DNA follows: TGTGCCAGCAGCCCACAGGGTTTGGAGTACAATGAGCAGTTCTTC.

This chain joins TRBV18 and TRBJ2-5, with 8 bases fitting TRBD1. In germline, CDR1 is KGHSH, CDR2 LQKENI. The CDR3 extends over 15 amino acids. Trimming cost V 5 bases and J 1 base; bases outside gene matches: 6. Here the CDR3 reads CASSFSQGVQETQYF. DNA for the CDR3: TGTGCCAGCTCATTCTCACAGGGGGTCCAAGAGACCCAGTACTTC.

The chain employs TRBV7-8 and TRBJ2-2; tentative D call: TRBD2 (5 bases). CDR1 SGHVS and CDR2 FQNEAQ come from the germline V gene. The CDR3 totals 15 residues. Deletions cut 1 base from V and 5 bases from J, with 11 bases between. The CDR3 bases are TGTGCCAGCAGCTTAGACCTAGCCGGGACCGGGGAGCTGTTTTTT. As protein: CASSLDLAGTGELFF.

This chain joins TRBV5-4 and TRBJ1-2; D gene uncertain. Germline CDR1 is SGHNT and CDR2 is YYREEE (reference sequence). The CDR3 loop spans 15 amino acids. V dropped 0 bases and J dropped 2 bases, with 11 bases sitting between them. CDR3 DNA sequence: TGTGCCAGCAGCTTGGTGGGAGGAGGCAACTATGGCTACACCTTC. It yields the protein CASSLVGGGNYGYTF.

V is TRBV2 and J is TRBJ1-1, with 11 positions matching TRBD1. The ends lost 6 bases at V and 2 bases at J; junction bases unmatched: 11. This CDR3 region has 17 residues. Per the germline V gene, CDR1 is SNHLY and CDR2 is FYNNEI. CDR3 coding DNA: TGTGCCAGCAGCCCGGGACAGGGGGGTAGGGGCAACACTGAAGCTTTCTTT. This encodes CASSPGQGGRGNTEAFF. Together with reference TRBV2 and TRBJ1-1, the CDR3 gives the full variable domain: EPEVTQTPSHQVTQMGQEVILRCVPISNHLYFYWYRQILGQKVEFLVSFYNNEISEKSEIFDDQFSVERPDGSNFTLKIRSTKLEDSAMYFCASSPGQGGRGNTEAFFGQGTRLTVV.

This clone was seen a single time. The V call is TRBV9, the J call TRBJ2-3; TRBD1 matches 8 bases. The germline V gene encodes CDR1 SGDLS and CDR2 YYNGEE. J was trimmed by 5 bases and V by 2 bases; bases with no gene match: 13. This CDR3 has 17 amino acids. CDR3 DNA: TGTGCCAGCAGCGTGGAGCAGGGGGCTGATTTAGGAGATACGCAGTATTTT. It yields the protein CASSVEQGADLGDTQYF.

This clone was observed once. The chain links TRBV7-2 to TRBJ2-7; 11 bases fit TRBD1. This CDR3 spans 14 amino acids. The J segment lost 1 base and the V segment lost 5 bases, leaving 1 base of the junction unmatched. Germline-derived CDR1 and CDR2 are SGHTA and FQGNSA. The CDR3 protein is CASSRDRGSYEQYF. The CDR3 region has the DNA TGTGCCAGCAGCCGGGACAGGGGGTCCTACGAGCAGTACTTC.

J is TRBJ2-1 and V is TRBV2; 15 bases map to TRBD2. The V gene's germline CDR1 is SNHLY and CDR2 FYNNEI. The CDR3 length is 15 residues. Trimming removed 6 bases from V and 12 bases from J; junction bases left unmatched: 9. The CDR3 loop reads CASRTPGTSGGPQFF. The CDR3 coding sequence is TGTGCCAGCAGAACCCCCGGGACTAGCGGGGGGCCGCAGTTCTTC.

This clone was counted a single time. This sequence joins TRBV5-1 and TRBJ2-3, with D perhaps matching TRBD2 (5 bases). CDR1 is SGHRS, CDR2 YFSETQ, per germline. Trimming removed 2 bases at V and 2 bases at J, with 9 bases between. This CDR3 spans 14 amino acids. CDR3: CASSLERLTDTQYF. The CDR3 DNA sequence: TGCGCCAGCAGCTTAGAGCGGCTCACAGATACGCAGTATTTT.